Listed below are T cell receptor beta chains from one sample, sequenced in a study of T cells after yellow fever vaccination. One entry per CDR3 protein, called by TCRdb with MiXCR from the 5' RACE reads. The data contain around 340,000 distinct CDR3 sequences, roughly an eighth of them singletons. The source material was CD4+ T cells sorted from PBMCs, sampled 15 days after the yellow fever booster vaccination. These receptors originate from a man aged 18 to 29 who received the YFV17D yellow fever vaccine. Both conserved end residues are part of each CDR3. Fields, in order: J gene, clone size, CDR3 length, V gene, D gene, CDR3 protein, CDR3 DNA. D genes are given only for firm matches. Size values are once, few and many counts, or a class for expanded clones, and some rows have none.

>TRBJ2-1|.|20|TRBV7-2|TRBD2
CASSLPTSGGAGFSGNEQFF
TGTGCCAGCAGCTTACCCACTAGCGGGGGGGCGGGATTTAGCGGCAATGAGCAGTTCTTC
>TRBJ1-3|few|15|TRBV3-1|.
CASSQDVVSGNTIYF
TGTGCCAGCAGCCAAGATGTCGTCTCTGGAAACACCATATATTTT
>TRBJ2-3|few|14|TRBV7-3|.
CASSAQTGPDTQYF
TGTGCCAGCAGCGCACAGACAGGTCCAGATACGCAGTATTTT
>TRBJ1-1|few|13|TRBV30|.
CAWSVRSGTEAFF
TGTGCCTGGAGTGTACGCTCCGGGACTGAAGCTTTCTTT
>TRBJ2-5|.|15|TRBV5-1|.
CASSRDGEKMETQYF
TGCGCCAGCAGCCGGGACGGCGAGAAGATGGAGACCCAGTACTTC
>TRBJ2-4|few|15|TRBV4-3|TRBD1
CASSQVQGIKNIQYF
TGCGCCAGCAGCCAAGTACAGGGGATCAAAAACATTCAGTACTTC
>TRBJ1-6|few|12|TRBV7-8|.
CASSSENSPLHF
TGTGCCAGCAGCTCCGAAAATTCACCCCTCCACTTT
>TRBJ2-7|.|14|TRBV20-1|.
CSARVGQGVYEQYF
TGCAGTGCTAGAGTGGGTCAGGGTGTGTACGAGCAGTACTTC
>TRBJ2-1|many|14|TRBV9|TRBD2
CASSVSGGYNEQFF
TGTGCCAGCAGCGTTAGCGGGGGGTACAATGAGCAGTTCTTC
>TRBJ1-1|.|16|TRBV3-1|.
CASSQEGTAPRTEAFF
TGTGCCAGCAGCCAAGAAGGGACCGCTCCTCGAACTGAAGCTTTCTTT
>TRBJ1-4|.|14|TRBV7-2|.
CASSRSGENEKLFF
TGTGCCAGCAGCCGGAGCGGAGAAAATGAAAAACTGTTTTTT
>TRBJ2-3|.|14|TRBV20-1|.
CSVPARREGDTQYF
TGCAGTGTCCCGGCGCGCAGGGAAGGGGATACGCAGTATTTT
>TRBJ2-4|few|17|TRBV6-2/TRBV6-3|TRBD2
CASSYSPSTSPKNIQYF
TGTGCCAGCAGTTACTCGCCCTCGACTAGCCCCAAAAACATTCAGTACTTC
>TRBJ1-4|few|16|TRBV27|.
CASSGGQDATNEKLFF
TGTGCCAGCAGTGGGGGACAAGATGCAACTAATGAAAAACTGTTTTTT
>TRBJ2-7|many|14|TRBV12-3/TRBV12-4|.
CASSLGRSSYEQYF
TGTGCCAGCAGTTTAGGACGGAGCTCCTACGAGCAGTACTTC
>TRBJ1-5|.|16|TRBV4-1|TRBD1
CASSQVLDRGNQPQHF
TGCGCCAGCAGCCAAGTATTGGACAGGGGTAATCAGCCCCAGCATTTT
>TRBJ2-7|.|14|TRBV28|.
CASSLGGISYEQYF
TGTGCCAGCAGTTTAGGCGGGATATCCTACGAGCAGTACTTC